Listed below are T cell receptor beta chains from one sample, sequenced in a study of T cells in Graves' hyperthyroidism and ophthalmopathy. TCRdb used MiXCR to reprocess the multiplex PCR reads, holding one entry per CDR3 protein. The table has about 400,000 distinct CDR3 sequences, roughly 15% seen once. The sample taken for sequencing was blood. These receptors originate from a woman aged 60 to 75 with Graves' ophthalmopathy. Each CDR3 is given with its conserved first and last residue. Each record gives: V gene, J gene, D gene, clone size, CDR3 protein, CDR3 DNA. The D gene is left open where the match is weak. Clone sizes are given selectively: once, few, many, or a class where the clone is expanded.

V: TRBV10-3
J: TRBJ1-1
D: -
size: many
CDR3: CAISFGSTEAFF
DNA: TGTGCCATCTCATTTGGTTCCACTGAAGCTTTCTTT

V: TRBV11-3
J: TRBJ2-7
D: TRBD1
size: many
CDR3: CASSHGQGSYEQYF
DNA: TGTGCCAGCAGCCACGGACAGGGCTCCTACGAGCAGTACTTC

V: TRBV5-4
J: TRBJ2-3
D: TRBD1
size: -
CDR3: CASSGWDRGISDTQYF
DNA: TGTGCCAGCAGCGGATGGGACAGGGGCATTTCAGATACGCAGTATTTT

V: TRBV27
J: TRBJ1-6
D: -
size: many
CDR3: CASSFVQYNSPLHF
DNA: TGTGCCAGTAGTTTTGTACAGTATAATTCACCCCTCCACTTT

V: TRBV7-9
J: TRBJ2-7
D: -
size: few
CDR3: CASSSYLTYEQYF
DNA: TGTGCCAGCAGCAGCTACTTAACCTACGAGCAGTACTTC

V: TRBV7-2
J: TRBJ2-1
D: -
size: many
CDR3: CASSQMISADEQFF
DNA: TGTGCCAGCAGTCAAATGATTAGCGCCGATGAGCAGTTCTTC

V: TRBV18
J: TRBJ2-3
D: TRBD1
size: many
CDR3: CASSPADRAPDTQYF
DNA: TGTGCCAGCTCACCAGCGGACAGGGCTCCAGATACGCAGTATTTT

V: TRBV11-2
J: TRBJ2-1
D: TRBD2
size: -
CDR3: CASSLLAGLAGPEQFF
DNA: TGTGCCAGCAGCTTACTGGCGGGACTAGCGGGACCGGAGCAGTTCTTC

V: TRBV19
J: TRBJ2-5
D: -
size: few
CDR3: CASSIGQAAEFQETQYF
DNA: TGTGCCAGTAGTATAGGCCAAGCGGCTGAATTCCAAGAGACCCAGTACTTC

V: TRBV24-1
J: TRBJ2-1
D: TRBD1
size: many
CDR3: CATSDLTRDRGGNEQFF
DNA: TGTGCCACCAGTGATTTGACCCGGGACAGGGGGGGGAATGAGCAGTTCTTC

V: TRBV19
J: TRBJ2-1
D: TRBD1
size: -
CDR3: CASSMGQGSQGQFF
DNA: TGTGCCAGTAGTATGGGACAGGGTTCACAGGGGCAGTTCTTC

V: TRBV12-3/TRBV12-4
J: TRBJ2-2
D: TRBD2
size: few
CDR3: CASSLARTSGSGELFF
DNA: TGTGCCAGCAGTTTAGCGAGGACTAGCGGGTCCGGGGAGCTGTTTTTT

V: TRBV28
J: TRBJ2-5
D: TRBD1
size: many
CDR3: CASSSSGQVAHF
DNA: TGTGCCAGCAGTTCCTCTGGACAGGTCGCCCACTTC

V: TRBV5-6
J: TRBJ2-3
D: -
size: many
CDR3: CASSFPLDRLTDTQYF
DNA: TGTGCCAGCAGCTTTCCTCTTGACCGGCTCACAGATACGCAGTATTTT

V: TRBV20-1
J: TRBJ1-2
D: -
size: once
CDR3: CSATPAEDYGHTF
DNA: TGCAGTGCTACCCCTGCAGAAGACTATGGCCACACCTTC

V: TRBV20-1
J: TRBJ1-5
D: -
size: few
CDR3: CSANYGDGGNQPQHF
DNA: TGCAGTGCTAATTATGGGGACGGAGGCAATCAGCCCCAGCATTTT

V: TRBV5-1
J: TRBJ2-7
D: -
size: many
CDR3: CASSPGTDFYEQYF
DNA: TGCGCCAGCAGCCCAGGGACGGACTTCTACGAGCAGTACTTC

V: TRBV5-1
J: TRBJ2-7
D: -
size: many
CDR3: CASSPLGSEQYF
DNA: TGCGCCAGCAGCCCCCTCGGGTCCGAGCAGTACTTC

V: TRBV28
J: TRBJ2-7
D: TRBD1
size: many
CDR3: CASTDGWDRYYEQYF
DNA: TGTGCCAGCACCGATGGCTGGGACAGATACTACGAGCAGTACTTC

V: TRBV12-3/TRBV12-4
J: TRBJ1-4
D: -
size: -
CDR3: CASSWRGHNEKLFF
DNA: TGTGCCAGCAGTTGGAGAGGGCATAATGAAAAACTGTTTTTT

V: TRBV5-1
J: TRBJ2-3
D: TRBD2
size: few
CDR3: CASSPSGRSSTDTQYF
DNA: TGCGCCAGCAGCCCTAGCGGGAGGTCTAGCACAGATACGCAGTATTTT

V: TRBV28
J: TRBJ2-5
D: -
size: many
CDR3: CASTSRRAGETQYF
DNA: TGTGCCAGCACCTCCCGGCGCGCGGGGGAGACCCAGTACTTC

V: TRBV20-1
J: TRBJ2-1
D: TRBD2
size: many
CDR3: CSAPGLAQDNEQFF
DNA: TGCAGTGCGCCCGGACTAGCGCAGGACAATGAGCAGTTCTTC

V: TRBV24-1
J: TRBJ2-2
D: -
size: once
CDR3: CATSDLEQNTGELFF
DNA: TGTGCCACCAGTGATTTAGAACAGAACACCGGGGAGCTGTTTTTT

V: TRBV3-1
J: TRBJ2-1
D: TRBD1
size: few
CDR3: CASSQDWRQGSYNEQFF
DNA: TGTGCCAGCAGCCAAGATTGGCGACAGGGCTCCTACAATGAGCAGTTCTTC

V: TRBV12-5
J: TRBJ2-6
D: -
size: few
CDR3: CASGLEKGGTGANVLTF
DNA: TGTGCTAGTGGTTTGGAAAAAGGAGGAACTGGGGCCAACGTCCTGACTTTC

V: TRBV2
J: TRBJ2-3
D: TRBD2
size: -
CDR3: CASRETSVPSGGTQYF
DNA: TGTGCCAGCAGGGAAACTAGCGTGCCCTCGGGGGGTACGCAGTATTTT

V: TRBV5-1
J: TRBJ2-3
D: TRBD2
size: many
CDR3: CASSLVLAGGPTDTQYF
DNA: TGCGCCAGCAGCTTGGTGCTAGCGGGAGGGCCGACAGATACGCAGTATTTT

V: TRBV19
J: TRBJ2-7
D: TRBD1
size: -
CDR3: CASSQDRLSYEQNF
DNA: TGTGCCAGTAGTCAGGACAGGTTATCCTACGAGCAGAACTTC

V: TRBV11-2
J: TRBJ1-1
D: -
size: many
CDR3: CASSLGLPGMNTEAFF
DNA: TGTGCCAGCAGCTTAGGTCTACCCGGGATGAACACTGAAGCTTTCTTT

V: TRBV3-1
J: TRBJ2-5
D: -
size: once
CDR3: CASSREEAEEIQYF
DNA: TGTGCCAGCAGCCGGGAGGAGGCAGAAGAGATCCAGTACTTC

V: TRBV7-6
J: TRBJ2-1
D: -
size: many
CDR3: CASSPLGYNEQFF
DNA: TGTGCCAGCAGCCCGCTGGGTTACAATGAGCAGTTCTTC

V: TRBV28
J: TRBJ1-1
D: -
size: -
CDR3: CASRGPGSNTEAFF
DNA: TGTGCCAGCAGGGGTCCGGGATCGAACACTGAAGCTTTCTTT

V: TRBV30
J: TRBJ1-1
D: -
size: many
CDR3: CAWSGQTEAFF
DNA: TGTGCCTGGAGTGGACAGACTGAAGCTTTCTTT

V: TRBV30
J: TRBJ1-1
D: -
size: many
CDR3: CAWGRNTEAFF
DNA: TGTGCCTGGGGGAGGAACACTGAAGCTTTCTTT

V: TRBV27
J: TRBJ1-4
D: -
size: -
CDR3: CATYLHIRDIAATNEKLFF
DNA: TGTGCCACCTACCTCCATATTAGGGATATTGCTGCAACTAATGAAAAACTGTTTTTT

V: TRBV20-1
J: TRBJ2-3
D: TRBD2
size: few
CDR3: CSAGGGSGRVDTQYF
DNA: TGCAGTGCTGGGGGGGGTAGCGGGAGAGTAGATACGCAGTATTTT

V: TRBV15
J: TRBJ2-1
D: TRBD2
size: -
CDR3: CATSRPGLAGGTNEQFF
DNA: TGTGCCACCAGCAGGCCCGGACTAGCGGGAGGGACCAATGAGCAGTTCTTC

V: TRBV7-8
J: TRBJ2-7
D: TRBD2
size: many
CDR3: CASSLAESGRSSYEQYF
DNA: TGTGCCAGCAGCTTAGCGGAAAGCGGGAGAAGCTCCTACGAGCAGTACTTC

V: TRBV20-1
J: TRBJ2-3
D: -
size: few
CDR3: CSAWSGLSTDTQYF
DNA: TGCAGTGCCTGGTCCGGACTGAGCACAGATACGCAGTATTTT

V: TRBV7-8
J: TRBJ2-1
D: TRBD2
size: many
CDR3: CASSFLAGLAGVHEQFF
DNA: TGTGCCAGCAGCTTCTTGGCGGGACTAGCGGGAGTGCATGAGCAGTTCTTC

V: TRBV2
J: TRBJ2-3
D: -
size: many
CDR3: CASSDYPTDTQYF
DNA: TGTGCCAGCAGTGACTACCCCACAGATACGCAGTATTTT

V: TRBV18
J: TRBJ1-5
D: -
size: -
CDR3: CASSPGLSGSRQPQHF
DNA: TGTGCCAGCTCACCCGGACTTTCAGGGTCGAGGCAGCCCCAGCATTTT

V: TRBV12-3/TRBV12-4
J: TRBJ1-5
D: TRBD1
size: -
CDR3: CASSFTGGQGQPQHF
DNA: TGTGCCAGCAGTTTTACAGGGGGCCAGGGTCAGCCCCAGCATTTT

V: TRBV6-2/TRBV6-3
J: TRBJ1-1
D: -
size: -
CDR3: CASSYARSTEAFF
DNA: TGTGCCAGCAGTTACGCAAGGAGCACTGAAGCTTTCTTT

V: TRBV28
J: TRBJ2-2
D: -
size: few
CDR3: CASRKGIANTGELFF
DNA: TGTGCCAGCAGGAAGGGTATCGCGAACACCGGGGAGCTGTTTTTT

V: TRBV28
J: TRBJ2-1
D: TRBD1
size: many
CDR3: CASSRDSQDEQFF
DNA: TGTGCCAGCAGTCGGGACAGCCAAGATGAGCAGTTCTTC

V: TRBV12-3/TRBV12-4
J: TRBJ2-3
D: TRBD1
size: -
CDR3: CASSWGQDTDTQYF
DNA: TGTGCCAGCAGTTGGGGACAGGACACAGATACGCAGTATTTT

V: TRBV10-3
J: TRBJ2-2
D: -
size: many
CDR3: CAISNVNTGELFF
DNA: TGTGCCATCAGTAACGTGAACACCGGGGAGCTGTTTTTT

V: TRBV4-1
J: TRBJ2-3
D: TRBD2
size: few
CDR3: CASSQVSGRSTDTQYF
DNA: TGCGCCAGCAGCCAAGTCAGCGGGAGAAGCACAGATACGCAGTATTTT

V: TRBV6-1
J: TRBJ1-4
D: -
size: few
CDR3: CASRNQEKLFF
DNA: TGTGCCAGCCGGAACCAGGAAAAACTGTTTTTT

V: TRBV7-9
J: TRBJ2-7
D: -
size: few
CDR3: CASSNSGLQYF
DNA: TGTGCCAGCAGCAACAGCGGTCTGCAGTACTTC

V: TRBV7-3
J: TRBJ2-5
D: -
size: many
CDR3: CASSSEPGAQETQYF
DNA: TGTGCCAGCAGCTCAGAGCCAGGGGCCCAAGAGACCCAGTACTTC

V: TRBV12-3/TRBV12-4
J: TRBJ2-7
D: -
size: -
CDR3: CASSGSGFRYEQYF
DNA: TGTGCCAGCAGCGGAAGTGGGTTTCGCTACGAGCAGTACTTC

V: TRBV7-2
J: TRBJ1-6
D: -
size: -
CDR3: CASSLAPDSPLHF
DNA: TGTGCCAGCAGCTTAGCTCCGGATTCACCCCTCCACTTT

V: TRBV28
J: TRBJ2-6
D: -
size: many
CDR3: CASSFPGLESGANVLTF
DNA: TGTGCCAGCAGTTTCCCGGGGCTGGAGTCTGGGGCCAACGTCCTGACTTTC

V: TRBV6-1
J: TRBJ2-7
D: -
size: once
CDR3: CASTASGGSFYEQYF
DNA: TGTGCCAGCACCGCGTCTGGGGGCAGTTTCTACGAGCAGTACTTC

V: TRBV28
J: TRBJ2-1
D: -
size: many
CDR3: CASSPSLGAGAQFF
DNA: TGTGCCAGCAGTCCCTCCCTAGGGGCCGGGGCGCAGTTCTTC